This T cell receptor beta chain was captured by sequencing in a study of cytomegalovirus exposure and HLA in healthy donors. Across the study: From donors who were HLA-typed, an early data release held around 80 million unique TCRs. Most genotyped donors, over 70% of around 370, had Caucasian-associated genetic ancestry. Study outcomes and limitations: A later analysis, which compared TCR beta chains of equal frequency, found the HLA-associated ones more clonally expanded.

The PCR made use of 60 Vbeta and 13 Jbeta primers. Clones were read by immunoSEQ multiplex PCR, and TCRdb kept only the in-frame ones, dropping some. The table has 150,000 to 200,000 clones, around 75% seen once. About this clone: What it recognizes is unknown.

From germline, CDR1 is SGHDN and CDR2 FVKESK. This CDR3 spans 17 amino acids. V shed 0 bases and J shed 2 bases, with 16 bases lying between them. The genes are TRBV14 and TRBJ2-5, with D maybe TRBD2 (6 bases). This TCR derives from a man between 35 and 55 years old in good health and CMV-seropositive. The specimen was PBMCs. This chain's CDR3 is CASSQDDPGEPQETQYF. In nucleotides, the CDR3 is TGTGCCAGCAGCCAAGACGATCCGGGGGAACCACAAGAGACCCAGTACTTC.